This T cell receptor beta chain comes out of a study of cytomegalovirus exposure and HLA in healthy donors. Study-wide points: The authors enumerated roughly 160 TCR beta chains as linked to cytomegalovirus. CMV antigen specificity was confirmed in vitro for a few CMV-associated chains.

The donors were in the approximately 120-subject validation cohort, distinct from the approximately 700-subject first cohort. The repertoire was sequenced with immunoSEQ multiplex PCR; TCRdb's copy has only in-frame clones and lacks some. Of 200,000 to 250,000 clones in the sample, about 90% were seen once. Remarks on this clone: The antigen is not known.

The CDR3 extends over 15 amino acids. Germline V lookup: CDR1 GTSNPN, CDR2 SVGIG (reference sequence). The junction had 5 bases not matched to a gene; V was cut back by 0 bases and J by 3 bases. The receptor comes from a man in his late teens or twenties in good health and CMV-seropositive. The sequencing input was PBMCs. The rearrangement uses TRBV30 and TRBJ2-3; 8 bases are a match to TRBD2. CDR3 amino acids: CAWSVMASGTDTQYF. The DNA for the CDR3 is TGTGCCTGGAGTGTTATGGCTAGCGGGACAGATACGCAGTATTTT.